This T cell receptor beta chain was documented in a study of graft-versus-host responses after intestinal transplantation (dated by TCRdb to 2020 to 2022). Study-level background: Multivisceral, liver-intestinal, or isolated intestinal transplants were received by the recipients. Every recipient was given anti-thymocyte globulin induction, then maintenance tacrolimus and steroids for roughly 3 years. After intestinal transplantation, graft-versus-host and host-versus-graft alloreactive T cell clones in the graft, circulation and bone marrow were tracked using bulk TCR-beta CDR3 sequencing. To identify alloreactive clones, pre-transplant mixed lymphocyte reaction products were sequenced and then compared with unstimulated pre-transplant donor and recipient T cells. The cohort enrolled about two dozen intestinal transplant recipients, one of whom was a retransplant, and 3 patients without pretransplant specimens were excluded. A peak of at least 4% donor T cells among recipient peripheral blood mononuclear cells was the definition used for donor T cell macrochimerism. Instead of going to the commercial service, samples from a few later patients were sequenced in-house on an Illumina MiSeq and processed with MiXCR. The full study reports these points: Conclusions were limited by the relatively low number and heterogeneity of intestinal transplant patients. GvH clones turned up in recipient bone marrow, with some appearing earlier in ileal mucosa or blood, a pattern consistent with an intestinal mucosal origin. In the allografts of patients with donor T cell macrochimerism, GvH to HvG T cell clonal ratios were high. Early after transplant, peak levels of circulating GvH clones were associated with declines in HvG clones.

The sample's time point label is to be understood as: cells obtained before transplantation from donor or recipient. CD3+CD4+ and CD3+CD8+ populations were FACS-sorted from unstimulated pre-transplant donor and recipient cells taken from spleen or lymph nodes. Of note for this clone: No antigen is known for it. The input lacks base qualities; no much larger clone sits a single base away.

V loses 2 bases, J loses 2 bases, and the germline ends lie 14 bases apart. Its CDR3 holds 16 amino acids, cysteine through phenylalanine. The retained sequence is limited to the CDR3, 48 bases, with the frame set at the first base. CDR1 and CDR2 are read off the germline V gene as MNHNS and SASEGT. Libraries were prepared through the immunoSEQ multiplex PCR assay. For most patients, genomic DNA was isolated using the Qiagen DNeasy Blood and Tissue Kit and was shipped frozen to Adaptive Biotechnologies for TCR sequencing. For most patients, genomic DNA was subjected to high-throughput TCR-beta CDR3 sequencing by Adaptive Biotechnologies. In the authors' own workflow: TCR sequencing data for 18 patients were retrieved from Adaptive's ImmunoSEQ software; a few other patients were processed with MiXCR and VDJtools. To correct CD4 versus CD8 sorting errors, any sequence found in both subsets at a frequency ratio below 5:1 was removed. CDR3 nucleotide sequences shared between donor and recipient were removed because their origin could not be assigned. Alloreactive clones required at least 2-fold expansion over unstimulated cells and minimum CFSE-low frequency of 0.002% (template counts) or 0.001% (read counts). A clone was considered mappable if detected in the sequenced pre-transplant spleen, lymph node, or MLR CFSE-low populations of the donor or recipient. Cumulative frequency of alloreactive clones was calculated as a percentage of all sequences weighted by copy number. What TCRdb holds here is the immuneACCESS table cut down to in-frame rearrangements. Part of the clones is not present; checked against another copy, under half of the missing clones reflect an unresolved V gene, and the others are unexplained. V and J calls plus clone size are reproduced from that table; the DNA served to infer D and trimming. Here the sample has more than 60,000 clones; around 90% occur a single time. About 1.3% of the sample comes from the top ten.

The chain was built from TRBV6-1 and TRBJ2-3, with an unclear D gene assignment. Here the sequenced sample was unstimulated CD8+ T cells sorted from spleen or lymph node cells, taken before intestinal transplant. This receptor was obtained from a human donor who received an intestinal transplant. The CDR3 region has the sequence CASSETWVQTTDTQYF. DNA sequence: TGTGCCAGCAGTGAAACCTGGGTACAGACCACAGATACGCAGTATTTT.